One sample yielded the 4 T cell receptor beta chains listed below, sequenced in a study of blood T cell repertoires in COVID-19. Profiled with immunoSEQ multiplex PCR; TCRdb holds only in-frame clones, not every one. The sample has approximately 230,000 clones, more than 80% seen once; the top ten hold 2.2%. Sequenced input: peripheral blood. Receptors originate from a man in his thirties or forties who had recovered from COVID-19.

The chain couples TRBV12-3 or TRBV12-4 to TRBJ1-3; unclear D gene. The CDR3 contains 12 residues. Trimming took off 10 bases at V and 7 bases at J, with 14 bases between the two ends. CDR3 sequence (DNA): TGTGCCACAAAACTTACGCTGAACACCATATATTTT. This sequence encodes CATKLTLNTIYF.

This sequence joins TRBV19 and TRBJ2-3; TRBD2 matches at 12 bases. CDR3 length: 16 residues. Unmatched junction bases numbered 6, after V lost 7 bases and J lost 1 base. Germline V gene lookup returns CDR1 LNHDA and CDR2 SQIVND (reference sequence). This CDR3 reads CASIRTSGAGTDTQYF. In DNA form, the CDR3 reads TGTGCCAGTATCCGGACTAGCGGGGCTGGCACAGATACGCAGTATTTT. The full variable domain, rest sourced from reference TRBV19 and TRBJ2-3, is DGGITQSPKYLFRKEGQNVTLSCEQNLNHDAMYWYRQDPGQGLRLIYYSQIVNDFQKGDIAEGYSVSREKKESFPLTVTSAQKNPTAFYLCASIRTSGAGTDTQYFGPGTRLTVL.

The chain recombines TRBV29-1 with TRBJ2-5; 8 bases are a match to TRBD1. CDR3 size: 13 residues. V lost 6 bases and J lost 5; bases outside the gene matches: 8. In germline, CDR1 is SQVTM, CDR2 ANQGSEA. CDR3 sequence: CSVGGQGEETQYF. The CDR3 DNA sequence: TGCAGCGTGGGTGGACAGGGCGAGGAGACCCAGTACTTC.

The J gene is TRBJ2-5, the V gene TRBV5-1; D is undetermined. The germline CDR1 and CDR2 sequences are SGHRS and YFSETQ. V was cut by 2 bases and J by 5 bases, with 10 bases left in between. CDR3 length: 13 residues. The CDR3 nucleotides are TGCGCCAGCAGCTTTCTGGGCTCGGAGACCCAGTACTTC. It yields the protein CASSFLGSETQYF.